This T cell receptor (beta chain) was sequenced in a study of cytomegalovirus exposure and HLA in healthy donors. Overall study results and limits: Indistinguishable V segments such as TRBV6-2 and TRBV6-3 were excluded. In most subjects, TCR beta sequences reportedly gave accurate predictions of HLA-A and HLA-B alleles. Earlier analysis looked at TCR beta V segments, and most were productive about 87% or about 30% of the time.

Everyone who donated was a healthy bone marrow donor. Vbeta (60) and Jbeta (13) primers were used in the PCR. Here immunoSEQ multiplex PCR was the method, and the copy in TCRdb shows in-frame clones only, minus some. The sample records 110,000 to 150,000 clones, about 76% being singletons. Remarks on this clone: The antigen remains undetermined.

The germline gives CDR1 SGHRS, CDR2 YFSETQ. The CDR3 consists of 11 residues. Germline trimming cut 3 bases from V and 12 bases from J; bases unmatched to any gene: 4. Sequencing was done on a sample of PBMCs. The origin of this receptor is a male donor in good health and CMV-seronegative. The chain has TRBV5-1 and TRBJ2-7; 9 bases are shared with TRBD1. CDR3 amino acids: CASSWDRETYF. In nucleotides, the CDR3 is TGCGCCAGCAGCTGGGACAGGGAAACGTACTTC.